This T cell receptor (beta chain) originates from a study of response to subunit inactivated influenza vaccine. Regarding the study as a whole: It was the authors' suggestion that each seasonal influenza vaccination recruits few new T cells.

Remarks on this clonotype: Its matching antigen is unknown.

TCRdb re-analysed the RT-PCR reads in MiXCR, keeping a single row per CDR3 protein. This table has about half a million distinct CDR3 sequences, approximately 10% appearing once. CDR1 and CDR2 (germline): MNHNS, SASEGT. The CDR3 sequence is 16 residues long. V shed 3 bases and J shed 4 bases, with 16 bases lying between them. Specimen: PBMCs from blood, collected roughly 47 days after vaccination. This receptor was obtained from a man in his fifties or sixties who received an inactivated influenza vaccine. V usage is TRBV6-1 and J usage is TRBJ2-4, with a tentative D call TRBD1 (6 bases). The CDR3, as DNA: TGTGCCAGCAGTGACCATCGGACAGACAGGAAAAACATTCAGTACTTC. This codes for CASSDHRTDRKNIQYF.